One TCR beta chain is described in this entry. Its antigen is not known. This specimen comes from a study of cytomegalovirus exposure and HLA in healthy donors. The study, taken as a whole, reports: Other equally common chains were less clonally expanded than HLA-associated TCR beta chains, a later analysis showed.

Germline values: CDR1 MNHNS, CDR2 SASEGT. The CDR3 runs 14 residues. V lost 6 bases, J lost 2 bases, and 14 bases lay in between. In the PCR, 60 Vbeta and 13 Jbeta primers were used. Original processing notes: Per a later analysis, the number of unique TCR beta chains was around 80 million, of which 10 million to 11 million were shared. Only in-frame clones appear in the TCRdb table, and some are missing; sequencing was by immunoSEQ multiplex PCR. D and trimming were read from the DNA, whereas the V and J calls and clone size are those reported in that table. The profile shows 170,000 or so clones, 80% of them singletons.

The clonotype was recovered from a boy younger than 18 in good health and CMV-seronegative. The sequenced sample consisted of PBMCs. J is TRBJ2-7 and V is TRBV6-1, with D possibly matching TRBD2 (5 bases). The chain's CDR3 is CASRGEPSAYEQYF. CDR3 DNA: TGTGCCAGCAGGGGAGAGCCATCTGCCTACGAGCAGTACTTC.